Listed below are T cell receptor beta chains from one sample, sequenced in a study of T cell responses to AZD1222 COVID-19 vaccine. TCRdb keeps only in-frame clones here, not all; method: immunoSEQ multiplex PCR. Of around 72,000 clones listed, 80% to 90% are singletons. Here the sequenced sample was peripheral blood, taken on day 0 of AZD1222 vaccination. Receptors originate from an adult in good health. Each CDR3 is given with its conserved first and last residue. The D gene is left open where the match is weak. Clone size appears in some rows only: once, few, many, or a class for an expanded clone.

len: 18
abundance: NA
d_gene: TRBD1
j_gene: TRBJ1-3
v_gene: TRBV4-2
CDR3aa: CASSQDSQPGQGLYTIYF
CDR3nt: TGTGCCAGCAGCCAAGATTCCCAACCGGGACAGGGTCTATACACCATATATTTT

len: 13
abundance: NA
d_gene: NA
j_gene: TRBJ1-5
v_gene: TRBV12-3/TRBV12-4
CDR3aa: CASSPVAGVVEHF
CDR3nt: TGTGCCAGCAGTCCGGTTGCGGGCGTGGTTGAGCATTTT

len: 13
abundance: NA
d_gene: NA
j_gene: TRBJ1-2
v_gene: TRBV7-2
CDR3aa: CASSAGVQGGYTF
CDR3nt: TGTGCCAGCAGCGCGGGTGTACAGGGTGGCTACACCTTC

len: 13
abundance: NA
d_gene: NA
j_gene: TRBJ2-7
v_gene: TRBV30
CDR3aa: CAWSPDSPYEQYF
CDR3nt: TGTGCCTGGAGTCCCGACAGTCCCTACGAGCAGTACTTC

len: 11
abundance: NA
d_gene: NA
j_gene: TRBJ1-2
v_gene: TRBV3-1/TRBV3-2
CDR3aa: CASSQGPIYTF
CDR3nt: TGTGCCAGCAGCCAAGGACCTATCTACACCTTC

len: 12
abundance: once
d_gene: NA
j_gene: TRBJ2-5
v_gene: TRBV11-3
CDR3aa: CASSPGSETQYF
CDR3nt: TGTGCCAGCAGCCCTGGGTCTGAGACCCAGTACTTC

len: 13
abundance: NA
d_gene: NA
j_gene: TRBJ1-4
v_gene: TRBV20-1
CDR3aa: CSASAGAGEKLFF
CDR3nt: TGCAGTGCTAGTGCAGGTGCCGGGGAAAAACTGTTTTTT

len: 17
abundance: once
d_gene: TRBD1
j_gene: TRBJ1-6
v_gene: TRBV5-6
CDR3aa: CASSLVQGASYNSPLHF
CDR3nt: TGTGCCAGCAGCTTGGTGCAGGGGGCGTCGTATAATTCACCCCTCCACTTT

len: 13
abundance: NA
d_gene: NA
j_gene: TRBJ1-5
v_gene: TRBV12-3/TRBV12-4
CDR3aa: CASSRQSHQPQHF
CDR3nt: TGTGCCAGCAGTCGACAGTCCCATCAGCCCCAGCATTTT

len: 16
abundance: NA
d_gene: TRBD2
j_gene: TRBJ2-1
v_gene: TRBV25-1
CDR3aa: CASSALAGDLSSEQFF
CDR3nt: TGTGCCAGCAGTGCACTAGCGGGGGACCTTAGCAGTGAGCAGTTCTTC

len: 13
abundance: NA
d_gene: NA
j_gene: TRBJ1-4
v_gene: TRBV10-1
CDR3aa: CASSEVQGGKLFF
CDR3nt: TGCGCCAGCAGTGAAGTCCAGGGAGGAAAACTGTTTTTT

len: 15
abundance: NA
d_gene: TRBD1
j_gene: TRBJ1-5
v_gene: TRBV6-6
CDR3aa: CASRGMGQAHQPQHF
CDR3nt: TGTGCCAGCAGGGGAATGGGACAGGCTCATCAGCCCCAGCATTTT

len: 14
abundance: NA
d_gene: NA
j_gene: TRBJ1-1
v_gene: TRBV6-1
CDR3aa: CASSEGTAWGEAFF
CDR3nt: TGTGCCAGCAGTGAAGGAACCGCCTGGGGTGAAGCTTTCTTT

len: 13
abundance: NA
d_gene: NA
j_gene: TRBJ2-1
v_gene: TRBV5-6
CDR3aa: CASSLGLMVEQFF
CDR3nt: TGTGCCAGCAGCTTGGGATTAATGGTTGAGCAGTTCTTC

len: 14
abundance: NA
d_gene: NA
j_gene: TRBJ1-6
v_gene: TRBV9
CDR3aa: CASSGAQGNSPLHF
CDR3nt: TGTGCCAGCAGCGGGGCTCAGGGGAATTCACCCCTCCACTTT

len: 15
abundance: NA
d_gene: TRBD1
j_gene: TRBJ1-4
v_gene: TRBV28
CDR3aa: CASSPGTGRNEKLFF
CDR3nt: TGTGCCAGCAGTCCGGGGACAGGGCGTAATGAAAAACTGTTTTTT

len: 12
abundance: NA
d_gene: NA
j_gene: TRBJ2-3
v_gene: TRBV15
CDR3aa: CATSKPDDTQYF
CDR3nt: TGTGCCACCAGCAAACCAGACGATACGCAGTATTTT

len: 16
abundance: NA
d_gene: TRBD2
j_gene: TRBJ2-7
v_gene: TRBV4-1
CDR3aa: CASSQPTSGKENEQYF
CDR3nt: TGCGCCAGCAGCCAACCTACTAGCGGGAAGGAGAACGAGCAGTACTTC

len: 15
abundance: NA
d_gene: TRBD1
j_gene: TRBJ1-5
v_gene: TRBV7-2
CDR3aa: CASSLVDRGNQPQHF
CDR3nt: TGTGCCAGCAGCTTAGTGGACAGGGGGAATCAGCCCCAGCATTTT

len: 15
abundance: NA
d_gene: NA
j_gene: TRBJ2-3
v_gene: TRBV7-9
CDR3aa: CASDDSYGGTDTQYF
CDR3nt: TGTGCCAGCGATGACAGTTATGGAGGGACAGATACGCAGTATTTT

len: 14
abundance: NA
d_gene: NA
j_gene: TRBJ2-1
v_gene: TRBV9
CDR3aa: CASSPRLAGNEQFF
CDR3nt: TGTGCCAGCAGCCCAAGGCTAGCCGGCAATGAGCAGTTCTTC

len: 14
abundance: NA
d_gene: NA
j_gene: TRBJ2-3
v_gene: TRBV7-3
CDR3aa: CASSFGLNTDTQYF
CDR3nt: TGTGCCAGCAGCTTCGGCCTAAACACAGATACGCAGTATTTT

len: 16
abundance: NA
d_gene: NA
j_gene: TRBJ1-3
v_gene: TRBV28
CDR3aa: CASSFGAGSSGNTIYF
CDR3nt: TGTGCCAGCAGTTTCGGTGCAGGGAGCTCTGGAAACACCATATATTTT

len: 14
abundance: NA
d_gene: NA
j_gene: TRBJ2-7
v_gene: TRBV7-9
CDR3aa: CASSLGGESYEQYF
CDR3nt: TGTGCCAGCAGCTTGGGCGGGGAATCCTACGAGCAGTACTTC

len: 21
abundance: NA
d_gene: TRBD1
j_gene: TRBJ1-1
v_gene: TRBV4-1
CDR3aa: CASSPHAGVTRQGDVNTEAFF
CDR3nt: TGCGCCAGCAGCCCTCATGCGGGGGTAACGCGGCAGGGGGACGTGAACACTGAAGCTTTCTTT

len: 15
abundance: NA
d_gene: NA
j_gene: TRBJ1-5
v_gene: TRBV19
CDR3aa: CASSIFRERFQPQHF
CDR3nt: TGTGCCAGTAGTATCTTTAGGGAGAGGTTCCAGCCCCAGCATTTT

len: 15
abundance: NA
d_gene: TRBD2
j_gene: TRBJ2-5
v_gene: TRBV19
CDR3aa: CASSASAGSKETQYF
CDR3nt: TGTGCCAGTAGTGCCTCAGCGGGGTCAAAAGAGACCCAGTACTTC

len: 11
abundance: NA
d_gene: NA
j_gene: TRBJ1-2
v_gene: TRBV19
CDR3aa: CASQSGYGYTF
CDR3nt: TGTGCCAGTCAATCTGGGTATGGCTACACCTTC

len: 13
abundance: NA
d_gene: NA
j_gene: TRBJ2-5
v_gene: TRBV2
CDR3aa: CASSVVRGETQYF
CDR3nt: TGTGCCAGCAGTGTTGTCAGGGGAGAGACCCAGTACTTC

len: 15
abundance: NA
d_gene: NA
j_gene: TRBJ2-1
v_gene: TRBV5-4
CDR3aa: CASAPRKAAYNEQFF
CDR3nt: TGTGCCAGCGCCCCCAGGAAAGCGGCCTACAATGAGCAGTTCTTC

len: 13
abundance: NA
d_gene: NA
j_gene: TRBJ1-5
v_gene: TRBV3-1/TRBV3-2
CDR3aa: CASSPGGNQPQHF
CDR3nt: TGTGCCAGCAGCCCGGGGGGCAATCAGCCCCAGCATTTT

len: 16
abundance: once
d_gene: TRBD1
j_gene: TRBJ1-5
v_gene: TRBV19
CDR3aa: CASSTRDSLSNQPQHF
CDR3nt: TGTGCCAGTAGTACCCGGGACAGTCTTAGCAATCAGCCCCAGCATTTT

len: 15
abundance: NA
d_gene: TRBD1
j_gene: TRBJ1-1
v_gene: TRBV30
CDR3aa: CAWSRGTGGLTEAFF
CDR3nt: TGTGCCTGGAGTAGGGGCACAGGGGGCTTGACTGAAGCTTTCTTT

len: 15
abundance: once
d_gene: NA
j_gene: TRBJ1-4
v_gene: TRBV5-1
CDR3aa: CASSSEGSTNEKLFF
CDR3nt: TGCGCCAGCAGTTCAGAGGGGTCAACTAATGAAAAACTGTTTTTT

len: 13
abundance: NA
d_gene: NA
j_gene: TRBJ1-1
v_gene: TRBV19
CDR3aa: CASSAVPGVEAFF
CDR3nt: TGTGCCAGTAGTGCCGTGCCGGGCGTTGAAGCTTTCTTT